The 28 T cell receptor beta chains below were found in one sample sequenced in a study of blood T cell repertoires in COVID-19. Some clones are missing from TCRdb's copy, which holds only in-frame ones; the method was immunoSEQ multiplex PCR. There are more than 300,000 clones in the sample; more than 75% occur only once, and 0.9% to 1.5% lies in the top ten. Sequences were obtained from PBMCs or T cells enriched from blood (not recorded which). The receptors come from a woman between 18 and 29 years old who had recovered from COVID-19.

The CDR3 DNA reads as TGTGCCTGGAATTATCAGGGGCATGATGGCTACACCTTC. It is translated as CAWNYQGHDGYTF. The rearrangement uses TRBV30 and TRBJ1-2; a weak D match, TRBD1 (6 bases). Germline CDR1 GTSNPN, CDR2 SVGIG (reference sequence). The CDR3 contains 13 residues. V was shortened by 4 bases and J by 6 bases, with 15 bases between the two germline ends. Complete variable domain (other parts from reference TRBV30 and TRBJ1-2): SQTIHQWPATLVQPVGSPLSLECTVEGTSNPNLYWYRQAAGRGLQLLFYSVGIGQISSEVPQNLSASRPQDRQFILSSKKLLLSDSGFYLCAWNYQGHDGYTFGSGTRLTVV.

This chain links TRBV5-4 with TRBJ2-5; D is unresolved. Trimming pared 4 bases from V and 3 bases from J, leaving 4 bases between. This CDR3 has 11 residues. Germline lookup yields CDR1 SGHNT and CDR2 YYREEE (reference sequence). As DNA, the CDR3 is TGTGCCAGCAGCGTCGAAGAGACCCAGTACTTC. Its translation: CASSVEETQYF.

The rearrangement links TRBV5-5 to TRBJ2-7, with TRBD1 as a possible D gene (6 bases). V lost 4 bases, J lost 4 bases, and 9 bases lay in between. The germline V gene has CDR1 SGHKS and CDR2 YYEKEE (reference sequence). The CDR3 is 12 residues long. DNA of the CDR3: TGTGCCAGCAGCCCGGACAGTTACGAGCAGTACTTC. Amino acid sequence: CASSPDSYEQYF.

There are a few counts of this clone. The genes are TRBV20-1 and TRBJ1-2, with D possibly matching TRBD1 (6 bases). CDR1 DFQATT and CDR2 SNEGSKA come from the germline V gene (reference sequence). The CDR3 length is 11 residues. Trimming left V 6 bases short and J 6 bases short, with 11 bases between. The CDR3 DNA is TGCAGTGCGCAGGGGAAACATGGCTACACCTTC. Its protein is CSAQGKHGYTF.

V usage is TRBV7-9 and J usage is TRBJ2-7, with D tentatively TRBD1 (6 bases). V lost 5 bases and J lost 0, with 17 bases in between. CDR1 is SEHNR and CDR2 is FQNEAQ in the germline V gene (reference sequence). The CDR3 has 16 amino acids. Here the CDR3 DNA reads TGTGCCAGCAGCCTATATACAGGGTGGCCCTCCTACGAGCAGTACTTC. It translates to CASSLYTGWPSYEQYF. Using reference TRBV7-9 and TRBJ2-7 for the parts outside the CDR3, the full variable domain is DTGVSQNPRHKITKRGQNVTFRCDPISEHNRLYWYRQTLGQGPEFLTYFQNEAQLEKSRLLSDRFSAERPKGSFSTLEIQRTEQGDSAMYLCASSLYTGWPSYEQYFGPGTRLTVT.

This clone is a singleton in its sample. The V call is TRBV25-1, the J call TRBJ2-2; 7 nucleotides align to TRBD1. Germline values: CDR1 MGHDK, CDR2 SYGVNS. With V trimmed by 7 bases and J by 5 bases, 16 bases remained unmatched. This CDR3 has 17 amino acids. In DNA, the CDR3 is TGTGCCAGCACAGTGAATAGAGGCAGGGGGACGACCGGGGAGCTGTTTTTT. This translates into CASTVNRGRGTTGELFF.

This sequence joins TRBV7-9 and TRBJ1-5; a weak D match, TRBD1 (6 bases). CDR1 and CDR2 (germline): SEHNR, FQNEAQ (reference sequence). Trimming took 5 bases from V and 6 from J, leaving 11 bases between them. This CDR3 contains 13 residues. CDR3 loop: CASSPPGVQPQHF. For the CDR3, the DNA is TGTGCCAGCAGCCCTCCAGGGGTTCAGCCCCAGCATTTT.

The chain recombines TRBV4-1 with TRBJ2-1, with TRBD2 identical over 7 bases. CDR1 is MGHRA and CDR2 is YSYEKL in the germline V gene. V lost 4 bases, J lost 9 bases, and 15 bases stayed unmatched. This CDR3 has 16 residues. The CDR3 sequence is CASSPREGALEGEQFF. In DNA form, the CDR3 reads TGCGCCAGCAGCCCGAGGGAGGGCGCCCTCGAGGGTGAGCAGTTCTTC.

The rearrangement links TRBV5-6 to TRBJ1-2; no definite D call. This CDR3 is 13 amino acids long. V was trimmed by 4 bases and J by 2 bases, leaving 9 bases between them. Germline CDR1 is SGHDT and CDR2 is YYEEEE. This CDR3 reads CASSRGGNYGYTF. The CDR3 DNA is TGTGCCAGCAGCCGGGGAGGCAACTATGGCTACACCTTC.

This clone was seen once. The chain has TRBV11-2 and TRBJ2-7, with D perhaps TRBD1 (5 bases). V gave up 0 bases and J gave up 10 bases, with 13 bases separating them. The CDR3 is 13 residues long. Germline CDR1 and CDR2: SGHAT and FQNNGV. CDR3 protein: CASSLEIFRVQYF. The DNA of the CDR3 is TGTGCCAGCAGCTTAGAAATCTTCAGGGTCCAGTACTTC.

The chain uses TRBV27 and TRBJ1-5; no reliable D call. The V end lost 0 bases, the J end lost 4 bases, and 10 bases lay between the germline ends. CDR1 is MNHEY, CDR2 SMNVEV, per germline (reference sequence). CDR3 length: 15 residues. CDR3 DNA sequence: TGTGCCAGCAGTTTATCGGTAATCGGGAATCAGCCCCAGCATTTT. This translates into CASSLSVIGNQPQHF.

The chain links TRBV19 to TRBJ1-1; D uncertain. Trimming took 6 bases from V and 2 from J, leaving 10 bases between them. The V gene's germline CDR1 is LNHDA and CDR2 SQIVND (reference sequence). This CDR3 comprises 13 residues. CDR3 DNA: TGTGCCAGTAGAGTAGGTAGCAACACTGAAGCTTTCTTT. Protein: CASRVGSNTEAFF. The full variable domain, in which reference TRBV19 and TRBJ1-1 provide the parts outside the CDR3, is DGGITQSPKYLFRKEGQNVTLSCEQNLNHDAMYWYRQDPGQGLRLIYYSQIVNDFQKGDIAEGYSVSREKKESFPLTVTSAQKNPTAFYLCASRVGSNTEAFFGQGTRLTVV.

This chain links TRBV2 with TRBJ2-1, with a weak D call TRBD2 (5 bases). The CDR3 runs to 15 residues. CDR1 SNHLY and CDR2 FYNNEI come from the germline V gene. Trimming cost V 5 bases and J 6 bases, with 17 bases left between them. The CDR3 region has the DNA TGTGCCAGCAGTCACTCGACTGACTATGGCAATGAGCAGTTCTTC. Translated, it gives CASSHSTDYGNEQFF.

The chain uses TRBV6-4 and TRBJ1-2, with 7 bases that match TRBD1. With V trimmed by 5 bases and J by 4 bases, 4 bases remained unmatched. Germline CDR1 MRHNA, CDR2 SNTAGT. The CDR3 is made up of 13 amino acids. CDR3 nucleotide sequence: TGTGCCAGCAGTCCTACAGGGGTCTATGGCTACACCTTC. Translation gives CASSPTGVYGYTF.

This chain joins TRBV6-5 and TRBJ2-7, with 10 bases aligning to TRBD1. J gave up 3 bases and V 6 bases, and 5 bases lay outside the gene matches. The CDR3 sequence is 14 residues long. Germline CDR1 and CDR2: MNHEY and SVGAGI. The CDR3, as DNA: TGTGCCAGCAGCCTTGGGACAGGGGTCTACGAGCAGTACTTC. Its protein product is CASSLGTGVYEQYF.

V and J are TRBV23-1 and TRBJ1-5; tentatively, D is TRBD1 (5 bases). TRBV23-1 is labeled an ORF, and its function is uncertain. Trimming stripped 0 bases from V and 0 bases from J, with 12 bases between. The CDR3 has 17 residues. As DNA, the CDR3 is TGCGCCAGCAGTCAATCGATAAGGGGATTTAGCAATCAGCCCCAGCATTTT. It encodes CASSQSIRGFSNQPQHF.

The chain is built from TRBV12-3 or TRBV12-4 and TRBJ2-1, with a weak D call TRBD2 (7 bases). With 0 bases removed from V and 10 bases from J, the gap between germline ends came to 10 bases. This CDR3 has 13 amino acids. The DNA of the CDR3 is TGTGCCAGCAGTTTAGCGCGGGGGACAGAGCAGTTCTTC. Its protein is CASSLARGTEQFF.

V and J are TRBV11-3 and TRBJ1-3; D ambiguous. CDR1 is SGHNT and CDR2 is YENEEA in the germline V gene. The CDR3 runs 15 residues. The ends were cut back, 0 bases at V and 7 bases at J, with 13 bases in the middle. DNA of the CDR3: TGTGCCAGCAGCTTAGAAGGCGCCTCCGGGAACACCATATATTTT. This gives the protein CASSLEGASGNTIYF.

V usage is TRBV29-1 and J usage is TRBJ2-1; the D is unclear. The CDR3 totals 14 residues. The germline gives CDR1 SQVTM, CDR2 ANQGSEA. V lost 3 bases and J lost 3, with 12 bases in between. CDR3 nucleotides: TGCAGCGTTGATGCTCCCCAGGACTACAATGAGCAGTTCTTC. It specifies CSVDAPQDYNEQFF.

This chain connects TRBV9 to TRBJ2-2; no firm D call. Trimming left V 0 bases short and J 1 base short, with 4 bases between. CDR3 size: 14 residues. The V gene's germline CDR1 is SGDLS and CDR2 YYNGEE. Written as DNA, the CDR3 is TGTGCCAGCAGCGTAGGTAGGAACACCGGGGAGCTGTTTTTT. This codes for CASSVGRNTGELFF. The full variable domain, with the rest looked up from reference TRBV9 and TRBJ2-2, is DSGVTQTPKHLITATGQRVTLRCSPRSGDLSVYWYQQSLDQGLQFLIQYYNGEERAKGNILERFSAQQFPDLHSELNLSSLELGDSALYFCASSVGRNTGELFFGEGSRLTVL.

The J gene is TRBJ2-2, the V gene TRBV5-4; D not resolved. CDR3 size: 17 residues. V dropped 5 bases and J dropped 1 base, with 18 bases sitting between them. Looked up from germline, CDR1 is SGHNT and CDR2 is YYREEE (reference sequence). DNA for the CDR3: TGTGCCAGCAGTTCGCCGGGTCCACAAAAGAACACCGGGGAGCTGTTTTTT. This encodes CASSSPGPQKNTGELFF.

The chain joins TRBV6-5 to TRBJ2-7, with D tentatively TRBD1 (7 bases). With 4 bases removed from V and 1 base from J, the gap between germline ends came to 14 bases. Germline loops: CDR1 MNHEY, CDR2 SVGAGI. The CDR3 covers 15 residues. This CDR3 is CASSSRQGLSYEQYF. In DNA form, the CDR3 reads TGTGCCAGCAGTTCCCGACAGGGACTTTCCTACGAGCAGTACTTC.

This clone was seen just once. The V gene is TRBV24-1, the J gene TRBJ1-5; 7 bases agree with TRBD1. Looked up from germline, CDR1 is KGHDR and CDR2 is SFDVKD. CDR3 length equals 15 residues. The V segment lost 4 bases and the J segment 7 bases; nucleotides outside the gene matches: 9. The CDR3 loop reads CATSDSGQSVQPQHF. The DNA of the CDR3 is TGTGCCACCAGTGACTCGGGACAGTCCGTCCAGCCCCAGCATTTT.

V and J are TRBV6-5 and TRBJ1-1; perhaps TRBD1 as D (5 bases). V was trimmed by 8 bases and J by 1 base, leaving 11 bases between them. The germline V gene has CDR1 MNHEY and CDR2 SVGAGI. This CDR3 comprises 13 residues. The DNA for the CDR3 is TGTGCCAGCGTTCTTAGGGGGAACACTGAAGCTTTCTTT. Its protein product is CASVLRGNTEAFF.

The chain couples TRBV5-5 to TRBJ2-5; D possibly corresponds to TRBD2 (6 bases). The CDR3 runs 14 residues. V was trimmed by 4 bases and J by 1 base, leaving 11 bases between them. The V gene's germline CDR1 is SGHKS and CDR2 YYEKEE (reference sequence). The CDR3 here is CASSRGGAQETQYF. CDR3 nucleotides: TGTGCCAGCAGCAGGGGAGGAGCCCAAGAGACCCAGTACTTC.

This clone was seen only once. The chain recombines TRBV7-6 with TRBJ2-1; D gene ambiguous. Germline V gene sequence: CDR1 SGHVS, CDR2 FNYEAQ. The CDR3 is made up of 17 amino acids. With 2 bases removed from V and 3 bases from J, the gap between germline ends came to 17 bases. The CDR3 loop reads CASSLTARIRNYNEQFF. CDR3 coding DNA: TGTGCCAGCAGCTTAACTGCCCGTATTAGAAACTACAATGAGCAGTTCTTC.

The chain joins TRBV2 to TRBJ1-1; D gene ambiguous. Germline V gene sequence: CDR1 SNHLY, CDR2 FYNNEI. The CDR3 contains 14 residues. With 5 bases removed from V and 6 bases from J, the gap between germline ends came to 16 bases. CDR3 bases: TGTGCCAGCAGTCGTGACCGCGGAGAGTCTGAAGCTTTCTTT. Its protein is CASSRDRGESEAFF.

V and J are TRBV28 and TRBJ1-2; D not certain. The CDR3 has 13 amino acids. V dropped 6 bases and J dropped 5 bases, with 13 bases sitting between them. Per germline, CDR1 MDHEN and CDR2 SYDVKM. CDR3 nucleotides: TGTGCCAGCAGGGACTGGACCTCATATGGCTACACCTTC. Its translation is CASRDWTSYGYTF.